These 20 T cell receptor beta chains came from one sample sequenced in a study of radiation and T cells in renal cell carcinoma. Only in-frame clones appear in the TCRdb table, and some are missing; sequencing was by immunoSEQ multiplex PCR. This sample has approximately 140,000 clones, with less than 90% found just once. Documented time point: baseline pretreatment blood. Indicated treatment: 15 Gy SBRT to primary tumor, nephrectomy 4 weeks later. The specimen comprised blood, sampled from a patient whose treatment included radiotherapy and nephrectomy. These receptors came from a woman between 50 and 59 years old with renal cell carcinoma.

The CDR3 region has the DNA TGTGCCAGCAGCTTAAGCGGGGGGGTATACAATGAGCAGTTCTTC. It specifies CASSLSGGVYNEQFF. J is TRBJ2-1 and V is TRBV7-2, with 10 bases identical to TRBD2. The CDR3 contains 15 residues. Trimming cost V 2 bases and J 4 bases; bases outside gene matches: 2. CDR1 and CDR2 (germline): SGHTA, FQGNSA.

The genes are TRBV10-3 and TRBJ2-7, with D uncertain. The ends were cut back, 9 bases at V and 5 bases at J, with 20 bases in the middle. Germline CDR1 and CDR2: ENHRY and SYGVKD. This CDR3 contains 14 residues. CDR3 DNA sequence: TGTGCCATAGGCAATAGGGAAGCTCGGGACGAGCAGTACTTC. Protein product: CAIGNREARDEQYF.

The V and J genes are TRBV10-1 and TRBJ2-7; D is perhaps TRBD1 (5 bases). Germline V lookup: CDR1 WNHNN, CDR2 SYGVQD (reference sequence). The V end was cut by 9 bases, the J end by 2 bases, with 11 bases between. The CDR3 totals 12 residues. The DNA of the CDR3 is TGCGCCAGTCGCAGGGCCACCTACGAGCAGTACTTC. This gives the protein CASRRATYEQYF.

The J gene is TRBJ2-5, the V gene TRBV6-1; the D call may be TRBD1 or TRBD2 (5 bases each). The germline V and J ends were trimmed by 3 bases and 2 bases, with 13 bases remaining between them. The CDR3 spans 15 residues. From germline, CDR1 is MNHNS and CDR2 SASEGT. Written as DNA, the CDR3 is TGTGCCAGCAGTGAGCCAGGGACGATTCAAGAGACCCAGTACTTC. This translates into CASSEPGTIQETQYF.

This clone showed up just a few times. In DNA, the CDR3 is TGTGCCAGCAGCGTAGCCCCCGCGCAAACCTACGAGCAGTACTTC. Amino acid sequence: CASSVAPAQTYEQYF. The J gene is TRBJ2-7, the V gene TRBV9; D is uncertain. The CDR3 length is 15 residues. The germline V gene has CDR1 SGDLS and CDR2 YYNGEE. Deletions cut 0 bases from V and 2 bases from J, with 12 bases between.

The chain employs TRBV5-1 and TRBJ2-1, with TRBD1 identical over 7 bases. This CDR3 has 14 residues. With 4 bases clipped from V and 6 bases from J, the junction kept 7 bases outside the gene matches. CDR1 and CDR2 from the germline V gene are SGHRS and YFSETQ. CDR3: CASSLTTGSNEQFF. In DNA form, the CDR3 reads TGCGCCAGCAGCCTGACGACAGGGTCCAATGAGCAGTTCTTC.

The chain combines TRBV10-3 with TRBJ2-7; 9 positions match TRBD1. V lost 11 bases and J lost 2; bases outside the gene matches: 10. Germline V lookup: CDR1 ENHRY, CDR2 SYGVKD. The CDR3 is made up of 14 amino acids. CDR3 sequence (DNA): TGTGCCTCTTTACGGGACAGGGAAACCTACGAGCAGTACTTC. Protein: CASLRDRETYEQYF.

V and J are TRBV20-1 and TRBJ2-7; maybe TRBD2 (6 bases). Germline assignment: CDR1 DFQATT and CDR2 SNEGSKA (reference sequence). V lost 3 bases to trimming and J lost 6 bases, with 9 bases between them. This CDR3 has 11 residues. The CDR3 is CSARALAEQYF. The CDR3 bases are TGCAGTGCTAGGGCACTAGCCGAGCAGTACTTC.

The genes are TRBV28 and TRBJ2-7; 7 bases line up with TRBD2. Germline CDR1 reads MDHEN; CDR2 reads SYDVKM. Germline trimming cut 6 bases from V and 2 bases from J; bases unmatched to any gene: 10. The CDR3 totals 15 residues. The CDR3 here is CASRGGNERAYEQYF. CDR3 DNA sequence: TGTGCCAGCAGGGGGGGGAATGAGAGGGCCTACGAGCAGTACTTC.

This chain joins TRBV6-5 and TRBJ2-5; perhaps TRBD1 as D (6 bases). Trimming cost V 0 bases and J 10 bases, with 15 bases left between them. The CDR3 covers 14 residues. In germline, CDR1 is MNHEY, CDR2 SVGAGI. The CDR3 region is CASSYSNEGGDQYF. CDR3 nucleotides: TGTGCCAGCAGTTACTCGAACGAAGGGGGTGACCAGTACTTC.

This clone came up a few times. V usage is TRBV2 and J usage is TRBJ1-5, with no clear D. Trimming stripped 4 bases from V and 6 bases from J, with 4 bases between. The CDR3 is made up of 11 amino acids. The germline V gene encodes CDR1 SNHLY and CDR2 FYNNEI. Here the CDR3 reads CASSGGQPQHF. CDR3 nucleotides: TGTGCCAGCAGTGGTGGTCAGCCCCAGCATTTT.

The chain links TRBV4-3 to TRBJ1-1; D is undetermined. Germline values: CDR1 LGHNA, CDR2 YSLEER. The CDR3 length is 13 residues. Trimming took 1 base from V and 3 from J, leaving 6 bases between them. The CDR3 is CASSQGWDTEAFF. In nucleotides, the CDR3 is TGCGCCAGCAGCCAAGGGTGGGACACTGAAGCTTTCTTT.

A single count supports this clone. V is TRBV9 and J is TRBJ1-2; perhaps TRBD1 as D (5 bases). The CDR3 has 15 amino acids. Trimming took 5 bases from V and 4 from J, leaving 18 bases between them. CDR1 and CDR2 from the germline V gene are SGDLS and YYNGEE. The CDR3 nucleotides read TGTGCCAGCAGTCGTAGGGCCGGGGGAAGCTATGGCTACACCTTC. Translating gives CASSRRAGGSYGYTF.

This clone has just one count. This chain links TRBV19 with TRBJ1-1; maybe TRBD1 (5 bases). This CDR3 has 14 amino acids. Between the trimmed V and J ends, which lost 3 bases and 3 bases, there was a span of 11 bases. Germline assignment: CDR1 LNHDA and CDR2 SQIVND (reference sequence). The CDR3 here is CASSIYAGDTEAFF. Written as DNA, the CDR3 is TGTGCCAGTAGTATTTACGCGGGGGACACTGAAGCTTTCTTT.

This chain uses TRBV5-1 with TRBJ2-3; 8 nucleotides match TRBD1. The CDR3 is made up of 14 amino acids. From germline, CDR1 is SGHRS and CDR2 YFSETQ. V lost 1 base to trimming and J lost 4 bases; unmatched junction nucleotides: 2. The CDR3 loop is CASSLSQGADTQYF. The CDR3 region has the DNA TGCGCCAGCAGCTTGTCACAGGGGGCAGATACGCAGTATTTT.

The chain recombines TRBV5-1 with TRBJ1-4, with D unresolved. This CDR3 spans 14 amino acids. The germline V and J ends were trimmed by 4 bases and 1 base, with 8 bases remaining between them. Looked up from germline, CDR1 is SGHRS and CDR2 is YFSETQ. The CDR3 reads CASSRTETNEKLFF. The CDR3 DNA is TGCGCCAGCAGCCGGACGGAAACTAATGAAAAACTGTTTTTT.

The CDR3 is CAISAGAGNTIYF. DNA for the CDR3: TGTGCCATCAGTGCCGGGGCTGGAAACACCATATATTTT. V usage is TRBV10-3 and J usage is TRBJ1-3; no clear D gene. V lost 4 bases and J lost 2, with 6 bases in between. Germline assignment: CDR1 ENHRY and CDR2 SYGVKD. The CDR3 extends over 13 amino acids.

The gene calls are TRBV19 and TRBJ1-1; D may be TRBD1 (6 bases). Looked up from germline, CDR1 is LNHDA and CDR2 is SQIVND (reference sequence). Trimming pared 4 bases from V and 1 base from J, leaving 10 bases between. CDR3 length: 14 residues. In DNA, the CDR3 is TGTGCCAGTAGTAGCTGGGACAAGAACACTGAAGCTTTCTTT. Translating gives CASSSWDKNTEAFF.

The V and J genes are TRBV2 and TRBJ2-5, with TRBD2 identical over 11 bases. Germline V gives CDR1 SNHLY, CDR2 FYNNEI. This CDR3 is 15 amino acids long. V trimming: 8 bases; J trimming: 2 bases; junction bases outside the gene matches: 7. CDR3 nucleotides: TGTGCCAGCGACCAGACTAGCGGGGAGCAAGAGACCCAGTACTTC. This translates into CASDQTSGEQETQYF.

This chain uses TRBV28 with TRBJ1-5; D remains unclear. The CDR3 extends over 12 amino acids. Looked up from germline, CDR1 is MDHEN and CDR2 is SYDVKM. V was clipped by 7 bases and J by 2 bases, with 6 bases between them. The CDR3 sequence is CASTQGNQPQHF. In nucleotides, the CDR3 is TGTGCCAGCACCCAGGGCAATCAGCCCCAGCATTTT.